This T cell receptor (beta chain) was sequenced for a study of T cell therapy after organ transplantation. Study context: Patients received up to 6 T cell doses every 2 weeks. A median of 1.92 x 10^8 CMV-specific T cells was infused in 2 to 6 doses.

Clones were read by immunoSEQ multiplex PCR, and TCRdb kept only the in-frame ones, dropping some. The sample has 1,500 to 2,000 clones; around 80% are singletons. The count of this clone is one. Its target is unknown. Study-wide findings and caveats: Concurrent antirejection and antiviral drugs remain unassessed confounders.

The CDR3 totals 12 residues. Germline V gene sequence: CDR1 SQVTM, CDR2 ANQGSEA. The ends were cut back, 6 bases at V and 4 bases at J, with 10 bases in the middle. This chain uses TRBV29-1 with TRBJ1-3; D is unclear. This material consisted of CD8+ T cells from blood, taken before autologous CMV-specific T cell therapy. This TCR came from a human patient who had received a solid organ transplant and had CMV disease. CDR3 DNA: TGCAGCGTCCAGCTTTGGGGAAACACCATATATTTT. Amino acids: CSVQLWGNTIYF.